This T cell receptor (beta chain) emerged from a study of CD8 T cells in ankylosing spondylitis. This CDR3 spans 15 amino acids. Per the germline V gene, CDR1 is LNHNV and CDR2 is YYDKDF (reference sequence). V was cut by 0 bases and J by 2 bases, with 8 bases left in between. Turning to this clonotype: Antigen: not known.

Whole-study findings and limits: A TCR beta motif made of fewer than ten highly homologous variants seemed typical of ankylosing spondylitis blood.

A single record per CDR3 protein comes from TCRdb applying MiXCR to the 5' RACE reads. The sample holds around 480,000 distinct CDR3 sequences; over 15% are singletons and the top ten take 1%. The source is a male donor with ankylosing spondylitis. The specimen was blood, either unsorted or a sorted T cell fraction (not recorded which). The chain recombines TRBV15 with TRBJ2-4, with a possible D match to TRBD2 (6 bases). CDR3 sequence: CATSRDRDSKNIQYF. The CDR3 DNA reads TGTGCCACCAGCAGAGACCGGGACTCCAAAAACATTCAGTACTTC.